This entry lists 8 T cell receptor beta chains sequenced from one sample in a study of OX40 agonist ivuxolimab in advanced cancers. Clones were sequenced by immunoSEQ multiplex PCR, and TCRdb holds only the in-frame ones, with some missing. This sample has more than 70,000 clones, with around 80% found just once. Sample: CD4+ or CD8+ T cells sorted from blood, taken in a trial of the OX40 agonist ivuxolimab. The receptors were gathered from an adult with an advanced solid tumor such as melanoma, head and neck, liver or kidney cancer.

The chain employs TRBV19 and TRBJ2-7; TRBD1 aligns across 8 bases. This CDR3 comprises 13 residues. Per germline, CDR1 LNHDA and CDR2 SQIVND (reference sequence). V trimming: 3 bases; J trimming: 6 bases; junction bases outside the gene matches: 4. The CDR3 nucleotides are TGTGCCAGTAGTATGGGGGACAGGAGCGAGCAGTACGTC. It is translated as CASSMGDRSEQYV.

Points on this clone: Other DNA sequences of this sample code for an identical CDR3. The CDR3 coding sequence is TGCGCCAGCAGCCCAGGGACAGGGGGCTACGAGCAGTACTTC. It is translated as CASSPGTGGYEQYF. The chain is built from TRBV4-1 and TRBJ2-7, with 11 bases aligning to TRBD1. Trimming took 4 bases from V and 3 from J; bases not matched to a gene: 2. The CDR3 length is 14 residues. Germline V CDR1 and CDR2: MGHRA, YSYEKL.

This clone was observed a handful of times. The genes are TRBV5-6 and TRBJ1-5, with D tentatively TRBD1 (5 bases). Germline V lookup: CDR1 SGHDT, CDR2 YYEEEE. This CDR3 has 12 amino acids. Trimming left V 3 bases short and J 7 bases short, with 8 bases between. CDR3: CASSYGDQPQHF. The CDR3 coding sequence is TGTGCCAGCAGCTACGGGGACCAGCCCCAGCATTTT.

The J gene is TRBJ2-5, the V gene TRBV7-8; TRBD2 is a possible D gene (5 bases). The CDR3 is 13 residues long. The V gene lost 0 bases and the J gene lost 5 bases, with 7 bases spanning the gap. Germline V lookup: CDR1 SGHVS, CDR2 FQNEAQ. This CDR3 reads CASSLAWEETQYF. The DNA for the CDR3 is TGTGCCAGCAGCTTAGCGTGGGAGGAGACCCAGTACTTC.

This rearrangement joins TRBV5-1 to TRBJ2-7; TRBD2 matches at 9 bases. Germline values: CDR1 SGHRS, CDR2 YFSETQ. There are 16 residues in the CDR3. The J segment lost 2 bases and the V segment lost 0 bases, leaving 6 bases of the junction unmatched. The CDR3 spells CASSLAGASGTYEQYF. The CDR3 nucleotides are TGCGCCAGCAGCTTGGCCGGGGCTAGCGGGACCTACGAGCAGTACTTC.

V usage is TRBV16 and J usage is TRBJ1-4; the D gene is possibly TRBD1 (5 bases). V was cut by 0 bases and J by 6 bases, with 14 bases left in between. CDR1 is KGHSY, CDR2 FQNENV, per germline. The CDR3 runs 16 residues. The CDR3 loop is CASSQSMGRGYEKLFF. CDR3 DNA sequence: TGTGCCAGCAGCCAATCGATGGGGAGGGGATATGAAAAACTGTTTTTT.

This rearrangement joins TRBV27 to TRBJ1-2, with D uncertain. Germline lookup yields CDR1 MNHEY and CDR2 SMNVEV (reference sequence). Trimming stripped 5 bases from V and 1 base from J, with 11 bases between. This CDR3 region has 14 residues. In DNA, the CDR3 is TGTGCCAGCAGTCCCCGGGTCTTTAACTATGGCTACACCTTC. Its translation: CASSPRVFNYGYTF.

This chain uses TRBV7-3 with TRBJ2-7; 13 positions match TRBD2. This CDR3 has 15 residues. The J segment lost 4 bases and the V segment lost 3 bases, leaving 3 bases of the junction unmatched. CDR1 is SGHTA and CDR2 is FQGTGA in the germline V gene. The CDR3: CASSLTSGRNYEQYF. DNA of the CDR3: TGTGCCAGCAGCTTGACTAGCGGGAGGAATTACGAGCAGTACTTC.